This T cell receptor (beta chain) was recorded in a study of early T cells in non-severe SARS-CoV-2 infection. Across the study: Unsorted whole blood bulk RNA was sequenced, with unpaired chains.

The CDR3 contains 16 residues. Per the germline V gene, CDR1 is DFQATT and CDR2 is SNEGSKA (reference sequence). J gave up 6 bases and V 5 bases, and 17 bases lay outside the gene matches. Each CDR3 protein gets one entry after TCRdb re-called the 5' RACE reads with MiXCR. This sample has 25,000 to 35,000 distinct CDR3 sequences; roughly 5.1% occur once, and the top ten carry 2% to 3%. This clonotype was observed many times. The TCR sequence derives from an adult who was a healthcare worker with PCR-confirmed SARS-CoV-2 infection or an uninfected control (not recorded which). Sequenced: whole blood. J is TRBJ2-7 and V is TRBV20-1; TRBD2 matches 9 bases. The DNA of the CDR3 is TGCAGTGCTCCGAATTGGCGGGAGGGCCGAGGTCTCGAGCAGTACTTC. Translated, it gives CSAPNWREGRGLEQYF.